Listed here are 11 T cell receptor beta chains from one sample, sequenced in a study of T cell responses to AZD1222 COVID-19 vaccine. The data were produced by immunoSEQ multiplex PCR, yet TCRdb's version contains in-frame clones alone and is incomplete. Found here are 95,000 to 150,000 clones, 70% to 90% of them singletons; the top ten hold about 7.8%. The sequencing used peripheral blood, collected on day 0 of AZD1222 vaccination. These receptors all stem from an adult in good health.

The V and J genes are TRBV28 and TRBJ1-1, with unresolved D. The CDR3 sequence is 11 residues long. Germline CDR1 is MDHEN and CDR2 is SYDVKM. V lost 7 bases and J lost 2, with 5 bases in between. The CDR3 sequence: CASNRNTEAFF. DNA for the CDR3: TGTGCCAGCAACCGAAACACTGAAGCTTTCTTT.

The chain is built from TRBV12-3 or TRBV12-4 and TRBJ1-2; 7 bases are shared with TRBD1. The CDR3 is 13 amino acids. The J segment lost 3 bases and the V segment lost 11 bases, leaving 9 bases of the junction unmatched. The CDR3 sequence: CAGRQGQDYGYTF. The CDR3 nucleotides are TGTGCCGGACGCCAAGGACAGGACTATGGCTACACCTTC.

This clone has just one count. J is TRBJ2-3 and V is TRBV6-6; 11 bases line up with TRBD1. Trimming removed 5 bases from V and 4 bases from J; junction bases left unmatched: 11. Germline CDR1 MNHNY, CDR2 SVGAGI (reference sequence). CDR3 length equals 17 residues. The CDR3 coding sequence is TGTGCCAGCAGTCGGAGGACAGGGGGCGTGGTTGCAGATACGCAGTATTTT. Its protein product is CASSRRTGGVVADTQYF.

J is TRBJ1-6 and V is TRBV9; D is uncertain. This CDR3 is 12 amino acids long. Germline assignment: CDR1 SGDLS and CDR2 YYNGEE. V dropped 0 bases and J dropped 9 bases, with 4 bases sitting between them. CDR3 sequence (DNA): TGTGCCAGCAGCGTAGTTGGTTCACCCCTCCACTTT. It specifies CASSVVGSPLHF.

The chain joins TRBV28 to TRBJ1-4; D remains unclear. Deletions cut 6 bases from V and 6 bases from J, with 8 bases between. The CDR3 spans 12 residues. Per the germline V gene, CDR1 is MDHEN and CDR2 is SYDVKM. The CDR3 region has the DNA TGTGCCAGCAGCCTGGTCGATGAAAAACTGTTTTTT. It codes for CASSLVDEKLFF.

J is TRBJ2-5 and V is TRBV7-9; D is perhaps TRBD2 (5 bases). Germline-derived CDR1 and CDR2 are SEHNR and FQNEAQ (reference sequence). With 8 bases removed from V and 5 bases from J, the gap between germline ends came to 15 bases. The CDR3 is made up of 13 amino acids. The CDR3 protein is CASGKEARETQYF. The CDR3 DNA is TGTGCCAGCGGGAAGGAGGCGCGGGAGACCCAGTACTTC.

The J gene is TRBJ2-7, the V gene TRBV7-2; tentatively, D is TRBD1 (5 bases). This CDR3 region has 13 residues. Trimming took off 5 bases at V and 0 bases at J, with 8 bases between the two ends. Germline V gene data show CDR1 as SGHTA and CDR2 as FQGNSA. In DNA form, the CDR3 reads TGTGCCAGCAGCCGACAGAGCTCCTACGAGCAGTACTTC. Translated: CASSRQSSYEQYF.

V gene TRBV6-1 combines with J gene TRBJ1-5; D unclear. This CDR3 is built from 14 residues. V was cut by 2 bases and J by 3 bases, with 8 bases left in between. Germline CDR1 MNHNS, CDR2 SASEGT. This chain's CDR3 is CASSESGHNQPQHF. The CDR3, as DNA: TGTGCCAGCAGTGAATCTGGCCACAATCAGCCCCAGCATTTT.

V gene TRBV27 combines with J gene TRBJ2-3; D is ambiguous. V dropped 2 bases and J dropped 1 base, with 13 bases sitting between them. The CDR3 consists of 16 residues. Germline loops: CDR1 MNHEY, CDR2 SMNVEV (reference sequence). The CDR3, as DNA: TGTGCCAGCAGTTTACTCCAGATATGGGGCACAGATACGCAGTATTTT. It yields the protein CASSLLQIWGTDTQYF.

This clone was seen more than once but under ten times. The chain carries TRBV28 and TRBJ2-7; tentatively, D is TRBD1 or TRBD2 (5 bases each). CDR1 is MDHEN, CDR2 SYDVKM, per germline. The V gene lost 2 bases and the J gene lost 4 bases, with 12 bases spanning the gap. This CDR3 has 14 residues. CDR3 coding DNA: TGTGCCAGCAGTTTAGGGGGACGGTTGTACGAGCAGTACTTC. Translation: CASSLGGRLYEQYF.

The rearrangement uses TRBV10-1 and TRBJ2-5; TRBD1 agrees at 11 bases. The CDR3 totals 16 residues. From germline, CDR1 is WNHNN and CDR2 SYGVQD (reference sequence). V was pared by 2 bases and J by 4 bases, with 6 bases of the junction left unmatched. DNA for the CDR3: TGCGCCAGCAGTGAGACGGACAGGGGGCCCATAGAGACCCAGTACTTC. Translating gives CASSETDRGPIETQYF.